These 28 T cell receptor beta chains were all obtained from the same sample, sequenced in a study of blood T cell repertoires in COVID-19. The method was immunoSEQ multiplex PCR; TCRdb's version includes in-frame clones alone and lacks a portion of them. Of about 240,000 clones listed, 82% are singletons. The specimen sequenced was peripheral blood. Receptor source: a woman in her late teens or twenties with acute or convalescent COVID-19.

The gene calls are TRBV2 and TRBJ2-5; the D gene is possibly TRBD1 (5 bases). The CDR3 totals 15 residues. Trimming left V 3 bases short and J 0 bases short, with 11 bases between. The germline V gene has CDR1 SNHLY and CDR2 FYNNEI. The CDR3, as DNA: TGTGCCAGCAGTGAGAAGGGGCTAAACCAAGAGACCCAGTACTTC. This encodes CASSEKGLNQETQYF. The complete variable domain, with remaining parts taken from reference TRBV2 and TRBJ2-5, reads EPEVTQTPSHQVTQMGQEVILRCVPISNHLYFYWYRQILGQKVEFLVSFYNNEISEKSEIFDDQFSVERPDGSNFTLKIRSTKLEDSAMYFCASSEKGLNQETQYFGPGTRLLVL.

The rearrangement links TRBV3-1 (or the pseudogene TRBV3-2) to TRBJ1-4; D is undetermined. CDR1 and CDR2 from the germline V gene are LGHDT and YNNKEL (reference sequence). The CDR3 extends over 14 amino acids. V was pared by 3 bases and J by 3 bases, with 8 bases between. DNA of the CDR3: TGTGCCAGCAGCCATTCTCTAGCTAATGAAAAACTGTTTTTT. Translating gives CASSHSLANEKLFF.

The genes are TRBV28 and TRBJ1-2, with TRBD1 identical over 11 bases. Germline V gives CDR1 MDHEN, CDR2 SYDVKM. V trimming: 6 bases; J trimming: 8 bases; junction bases outside the gene matches: 11. This CDR3 has 15 amino acids. CDR3 nucleotide sequence: TGTGCCAGCAGCCAGGGGGGACAGGGGGGTTTCGGCTACACCTTC. Encoded protein: CASSQGGQGGFGYTF.

The chain recombines TRBV5-1 with TRBJ1-2; TRBD1 matches at 9 bases. The length of the CDR3 is 15 residues. Trimming removed 4 bases from V and 2 bases from J; junction bases left unmatched: 6. Germline V gene sequence: CDR1 SGHRS, CDR2 YFSETQ. CDR3 nucleotide sequence: TGCGCCAGCAGCCCACCGACAGGGGGGAACTATGGCTACACCTTC. Translating gives CASSPPTGGNYGYTF.

The V gene is TRBV19, the J gene TRBJ2-1, with a tentative D call TRBD2 (5 bases). This CDR3 has 14 residues. Trimming removed 2 bases from V and 5 bases from J, with 10 bases in between. Germline values: CDR1 LNHDA, CDR2 SQIVND (reference sequence). CDR3 coding DNA: TGTGCCAGTAGTATAAGATCGGGGAACAATGAGCAGTTCTTC. Protein sequence: CASSIRSGNNEQFF.

The chain uses TRBV15 and TRBJ1-6; 7 nucleotides agree with TRBD1. The V gene end was trimmed by 1 base and the J gene end by 5 bases; junction bases not matched to a gene: 5. The CDR3 runs to 16 residues. The germline gives CDR1 LNHNV, CDR2 YYDKDF (reference sequence). In DNA, the CDR3 is TGTGCCACCAGCAGAGGAGACAGGGCAGATAATTCACCCCTCCACTTT. Translated, it gives CATSRGDRADNSPLHF. The full variable domain, in which reference TRBV15 and TRBJ1-6 provide the parts outside the CDR3, is DAMVIQNPRYQVTQFGKPVTLSCSQTLNHNVMYWYQQKSSQAPKLLFHYYDKDFNNEADTPDNFQSRRPNTSFCFLDIRSPGLGDTAMYLCATSRGDRADNSPLHFGNGTRLTVT.

J is TRBJ2-1 and V is TRBV15; 7 bases are a match to TRBD2. J gave up 6 bases and V 0 bases, and 5 bases lay outside the gene matches. The CDR3 contains 15 residues. Germline V gene data show CDR1 as LNHNV and CDR2 as YYDKDF (reference sequence). CDR3 DNA: TGTGCCACCAGCAGAGATCGGGGGAGGGGCAATGAGCAGTTCTTC. The encoded protein is CATSRDRGRGNEQFF.

This chain links TRBV7-8 with TRBJ2-1; 10 nucleotides match TRBD2. The CDR3 is made up of 15 amino acids. The V segment lost 6 bases and the J segment 4 bases; nucleotides outside the gene matches: 6. Germline V gene data show CDR1 as SGHVS and CDR2 as FQNEAQ. The DNA of the CDR3 is TGTGCCAGCAGACACTGGACTAGCGGTTACAATGAGCAGTTCTTC. This gives the protein CASRHWTSGYNEQFF. Together with reference TRBV7-8 and TRBJ2-1, the CDR3 gives the full variable domain: GAGVSQSPRYKVAKRGQDVALRCDPISGHVSLFWYQQALGQGPEFLTYFQNEAQLDKSGLPSDRFFAERPEGSVSTLKIQRTQQEDSAVYLCASRHWTSGYNEQFFGPGTRLTVL.

The rearrangement uses TRBV7-6 and TRBJ2-1; a possible D gene is TRBD2 (6 bases). The CDR3 has 14 residues. Germline V gene data show CDR1 as SGHVS and CDR2 as FNYEAQ. Trimming left V 5 bases short and J 2 bases short, with 10 bases between. The CDR3 region is CASSSSGTYNEQFF. The CDR3 DNA reads as TGTGCCAGCAGCAGTAGCGGTACCTACAATGAGCAGTTCTTC.

The chain links TRBV6-5 to TRBJ1-3; the D is unclear. Germline V gene lookup returns CDR1 MNHEY and CDR2 SVGAGI. Trimming shortened V by 8 bases and J by 0 bases, and 11 bases separated the two germline ends. This CDR3 region has 14 residues. The CDR3 DNA reads TGTGCCAGCTCCACCGACTCCTCTGGAAACACCATATATTTT. Residues: CASSTDSSGNTIYF.

The chain couples TRBV5-1 to TRBJ1-3; D gene unclear. V was cut by 0 bases and J by 5 bases, with 6 bases left in between. Germline V CDR1 and CDR2: SGHRS, YFSETQ. The CDR3 has 13 amino acids. CDR3 bases: TGCGCCAGCAGCTTGGATCAAAGAAACACCATATATTTT. Translated: CASSLDQRNTIYF.

The genes are TRBV2 and TRBJ2-2; 10 positions agree with TRBD2. Germline CDR1 SNHLY, CDR2 FYNNEI. V was clipped by 7 bases and J by 6 bases; unmatched bases: 8. The CDR3 has 15 amino acids. DNA for the CDR3: TGTGCCAGCAAGAGGTCTAGCGGGAGTTCCGGGGAGCTGTTTTTT. As protein: CASKRSSGSSGELFF.

V usage is TRBV7-2 and J usage is TRBJ1-4; 7 bases align to TRBD1. There are 15 residues in the CDR3. CDR1 is SGHTA and CDR2 is FQGNSA in the germline V gene. Germline trimming cut 5 bases from V and 4 bases from J; bases unmatched to any gene: 7. This chain's CDR3 is CASSPRWDSNEKLFF. The CDR3 coding sequence is TGTGCCAGCAGCCCAAGGTGGGACAGTAATGAAAAACTGTTTTTT. The variable domain in full, completed from reference TRBV7-2 and TRBJ1-4, reads GAGVSQSPSNKVTEKGKDVELRCDPISGHTALYWYRQSLGQGLEFLIYFQGNSAPDKSGLPSDRFSAERTGGSVSTLTIQRTQQEDSAVYLCASSPRWDSNEKLFFGSGTQLSVL.

V is TRBV9 and J is TRBJ2-3; TRBD2 aligns across 8 bases. Germline loops: CDR1 SGDLS, CDR2 YYNGEE. The V and J ends lost 0 bases and 2 bases, in that order; junction bases with no gene match: 5. The CDR3 spans 16 residues. The CDR3 coding sequence is TGTGCCAGCAGCGTAGTCGGCGGGAGGTCCACAGATACGCAGTATTTT. As protein: CASSVVGGRSTDTQYF. The variable domain in full, with the rest retrieved from reference TRBV9 and TRBJ2-3, is DSGVTQTPKHLITATGQRVTLRCSPRSGDLSVYWYQQSLDQGLQFLIQYYNGEERAKGNILERFSAQQFPDLHSELNLSSLELGDSALYFCASSVVGGRSTDTQYFGPGTRLTVL.

DNA of the CDR3: TGTGCCAGCAGTGAAGCCTGGGACAGCTCTTACGAGCAGTACTTC. Its protein is CASSEAWDSSYEQYF. The J gene is TRBJ2-7, the V gene TRBV2; 7 bases are a match to TRBD1. The germline gives CDR1 SNHLY, CDR2 FYNNEI. The CDR3 contains 15 residues. V lost 0 bases, J lost 4 bases, and 6 bases stayed unmatched.

This chain connects TRBV6-5 to TRBJ1-5; 7 positions match TRBD1. Germline loops: CDR1 MNHEY, CDR2 SVGAGI. Trimming cost V 1 base and J 2 bases; bases outside gene matches: 2. This CDR3 contains 15 residues. The CDR3 is CASSYFGTGNQPQHF. The CDR3 bases are TGTGCCAGCAGTTACTTTGGGACAGGCAATCAGCCCCAGCATTTT.

The chain links TRBV25-1 to TRBJ1-2; 7 bases are shared with TRBD1. J lost 3 bases, V lost 4 bases, and 5 bases had no gene match. The germline gives CDR1 MGHDK, CDR2 SYGVNS. The CDR3 has 14 amino acids. The CDR3, as DNA: TGTGCCAGCAGTGCCCCGGGACAGCACTATGGCTACACCTTC. It translates to CASSAPGQHYGYTF.

This sequence joins TRBV30 and TRBJ1-2; D remains ambiguous. Trimming stripped 5 bases from V and 3 bases from J, with 16 bases between. The germline gives CDR1 GTSNPN, CDR2 SVGIG (reference sequence). This CDR3 has 14 amino acids. The CDR3 loop is CAWEPTLVHYGYTF. The CDR3 DNA reads as TGTGCCTGGGAACCGACACTGGTGCACTATGGCTACACCTTC. The complete variable domain, with remaining parts taken from reference TRBV30 and TRBJ1-2, reads SQTIHQWPATLVQPVGSPLSLECTVEGTSNPNLYWYRQAAGRGLQLLFYSVGIGQISSEVPQNLSASRPQDRQFILSSKKLLLSDSGFYLCAWEPTLVHYGYTFGSGTRLTVV.

The chain uses TRBV18 and TRBJ2-1, with TRBD2 matching 16 bases. CDR1 is KGHSH and CDR2 is LQKENI in the germline V gene. V was pared by 2 bases and J by 6 bases, with 4 bases of the junction left unmatched. This CDR3 contains 17 residues. The CDR3 nucleotides read TGTGCCAGCTCACCATCGGGGACTAGCGGGAGGGCCAATGAGCAGTTCTTC. Encoded protein: CASSPSGTSGRANEQFF. The whole variable domain, remainder taken from reference TRBV18 and TRBJ2-1, is NAGVMQNPRHLVRRRGQEARLRCSPMKGHSHVYWYRQLPEEGLKFMVYLQKENIIDESGMPKERFSAEFPKEGPSILRIQQVVRGDSAAYFCASSPSGTSGRANEQFFGPGTRLTVL.

This clone was seen just once. The chain couples TRBV6-5 to TRBJ1-2; 7 bases are shared with TRBD1. The CDR3 extends over 14 amino acids. Trimming at V came to 4 bases and at J to 6 bases, leaving 8 bases not matched to a gene. The germline V gene has CDR1 MNHEY and CDR2 SVGAGI. The CDR3 reads CASSSRDSRDGYTF. CDR3 DNA: TGTGCCAGCAGTTCTCGGGACAGTCGGGATGGCTACACCTTC.

V usage is TRBV9 and J usage is TRBJ2-1, with 7 bases that match TRBD1. In germline, CDR1 is SGDLS, CDR2 YYNGEE. CDR3 length equals 16 residues. V lost 3 bases and J lost 5; bases outside the gene matches: 11. The CDR3 DNA reads as TGTGCCAGCAGCGCATTTCCGGGACAGAAGAACAATGAGCAGTTCTTC. It encodes CASSAFPGQKNNEQFF.

The chain is built from TRBV15 and TRBJ2-2, with 7 bases identical to TRBD1. V lost 3 bases to trimming and J lost 0 bases; unmatched junction nucleotides: 4. The CDR3 is made up of 16 amino acids. From germline, CDR1 is LNHNV and CDR2 YYDKDF (reference sequence). The DNA of the CDR3 is TGTGCCACCAGCAGTACGACAGGGTCGAACACCGGGGAGCTGTTTTTT. Protein product: CATSSTTGSNTGELFF.

The chain links TRBV14 to TRBJ2-5; D is possibly TRBD2 (5 bases). The CDR3 is 16 residues long. V shed 0 bases and J shed 0 bases, with 11 bases lying between them. Germline lookup yields CDR1 SGHDN and CDR2 FVKESK. The CDR3 loop reads CASSQDAWENQETQYF. In DNA, the CDR3 is TGTGCCAGCAGCCAAGATGCGTGGGAGAACCAAGAGACCCAGTACTTC.

The chain employs TRBV6-5 and TRBJ1-1; no definite D call. This CDR3 spans 13 amino acids. Per germline, CDR1 MNHEY and CDR2 SVGAGI. The V gene lost 2 bases and the J gene lost 1 base, with 5 bases spanning the gap. Here the CDR3 reads CASSYNRNTEAFF. In DNA, the CDR3 is TGTGCCAGCAGTTACAACAGGAACACTGAAGCTTTCTTT.

The chain joins TRBV6-5 to TRBJ2-7; the match to TRBD2 covers 8 bases. This CDR3 region has 14 residues. In germline, CDR1 is MNHEY, CDR2 SVGAGI. V shed 5 bases and J 7 bases; nucleotides not matched to a gene: 10. CDR3 in amino acids: CASSPRAGVGEQYF. Here the CDR3 DNA reads TGTGCCAGCAGTCCCCGAGCGGGAGTGGGGGAGCAGTACTTC.

The genes are TRBV14 and TRBJ2-7; D uncertain. V gave up 3 bases and J gave up 7 bases, with 7 bases separating them. From germline, CDR1 is SGHDN and CDR2 FVKESK. The CDR3 is 11 amino acids. The chain's CDR3 is CASSQTGEQYF. DNA for the CDR3: TGTGCCAGCAGCCAGACTGGAGAGCAGTACTTC.

The chain combines TRBV6-4 with TRBJ2-1, with 13 bases identical to TRBD2. V trimming: 4 bases; J trimming: 3 bases; junction bases outside the gene matches: 9. Germline V lookup: CDR1 MRHNA, CDR2 SNTAGT. The CDR3 has 18 residues. CDR3 amino acids: CASSVELAGGLSYNEQFF. DNA of the CDR3: TGTGCCAGCAGTGTAGAACTAGCGGGAGGGTTGAGCTACAATGAGCAGTTCTTC.

This chain links TRBV7-9 with TRBJ2-1; a weak D match, TRBD2 (6 bases). The CDR3 has 15 amino acids. V lost 2 bases and J lost 3, with 11 bases in between. The V gene's germline CDR1 is SEHNR and CDR2 FQNEAQ (reference sequence). CDR3 region: CASSLSGGVYNEQFF. For the CDR3, the DNA is TGTGCCAGCAGCTTATCCGGGGGAGTCTACAATGAGCAGTTCTTC.